The present TCR beta chain was sequenced within a study of molecular identifiers for immune sequencing clone quantification. Sorted naive CD8 T cells, roughly 19,000 to 1,100,000, were sequenced from 10%, 30% or 50% RNA. Previously described methods and listed TCR primers produced bulk TCR libraries. TCRdb ran MiXCR on the PCR reads and lists one entry per CDR3 protein. Found here are some 680,000 distinct CDR3 sequences, about 25% of them singletons; the top ten hold 0.6% to 0.9%. This clonotype has only a few counts. Sequences were obtained from naive CD8+ T cells from blood, with Jurkat cell RNA spiked in. Subset meaning: FACS-sorted CD8+CD4-CCR7+CD45RA+ naive T cells. The clonotype was recovered from a human donor in good health. Some libraries in this study had Jurkat cell RNA spiked in.

Here the CDR3 reads CASSERRGQNTEAFF. The DNA for the CDR3 is TGTGCCAGCAGTGAACGAAGGGGACAGAACACTGAAGCTTTCTTT. The V gene is TRBV25-1, the J gene TRBJ1-1; weak D call: TRBD1 (6 bases). Germline values: CDR1 MGHDK, CDR2 SYGVNS. V lost 2 bases, J lost 1 base, and 11 bases lay in between. The CDR3 has 15 residues.